The T cell receptor (beta chain) described here comes from a study of control samples from healthy donors and cancer patients. Produced via immunoSEQ multiplex PCR; TCRdb's table is partial and in-frame only. This sample yields 110,000 or so clones, of which around nine tenths are seen a single time; 9.5% to 13% belongs to the top ten. Germline CDR1 SGDLS, CDR2 YYNGEE. The CDR3 contains 13 residues. V lost 1 base and J 4 bases, leaving 8 bases between the germline ends. The sample consisted of blood. The TCR sequence derives from a man aged 25 to 45 in good health. The chain carries TRBV9 and TRBJ1-1; D call uncertain. CDR3 region: CASSVQEATEAFF. The CDR3 DNA reads TGTGCCAGCAGCGTACAGGAGGCCACTGAAGCTTTCTTT.